Described below is a single T cell receptor (beta chain) sequence and its context. Using immunoSEQ multiplex PCR, the repertoire was profiled, and TCRdb retains in-frame clones only, with some absent. The sample yields 550,000 to 750,000 clones, around 92% seen once. Terminally differentiated effector memory CD45RA+ cells were left out of the naive CD8 fraction, which was CD45RO-negative and positively selected for CCR7. The data stem from a study of shared clonotypes between healthy human individuals. Looked up from germline, CDR1 is SGHNT and CDR2 is YYREEE (reference sequence). There are 12 residues in the CDR3. V was trimmed by 2 bases and J by 5 bases, leaving 8 bases between them.

Sequencing input: naive CD8+ T cells sorted from blood. This clonotype was obtained from a man younger than 40 in good health. The chain combines TRBV5-4 with TRBJ2-7; maybe TRBD1 (6 bases). The CDR3 nucleotides read TGTGCCAGCAGCTTTACAGGGAACGAGCAGTACTTC. Translated, it gives CASSFTGNEQYF. Full variable domain (rest looked up from reference TRBV5-4 and TRBJ2-7): ETGVTQSPTHLIKTRGQQVTLRCSSQSGHNTVSWYQQALGQGPQFIFQYYREEENGRGNFPPRFSGLQFPNYSSELNVNALELDDSALYLCASSFTGNEQYFGPGTRLTVT.